The rows below give T cell receptor beta chains drawn from one sample of a study of T cell changes during pregnancy in multiple sclerosis. TCRdb's copy holds only in-frame clones and misses some; the assay was immunoSEQ multiplex PCR. The sample carries roughly 77,000 clones, 80% to 95% recorded once. The material was peripheral blood, obtained in the second trimester of pregnancy. These receptors were taken from a female donor with multiple sclerosis, enrolled in a pregnancy study. The CDR3 runs from the conserved cysteine through the conserved F or W. The order of the fields is D gene, J gene, V gene, clone size, CDR3 DNA, CDR3 protein. A D gene is named only where the DNA matches it firmly. A clone size is listed for some rows: how often the clone was seen (once, few, many), or a class if it is expanded.

TRBD1 | TRBJ1-2 | TRBV9 | . | TGTGCCAGCAGCGTAGGCCCACAGGGGCCAGATGGCTACACCTTC | CASSVGPQGPDGYTF
TRBD2 | TRBJ2-5 | TRBV12-5 | . | TGTGCTAGTGGTTTGGGGCTTAGCGGGGGCCTTCAAGAGACCCAGTACTTC | CASGLGLSGGLQETQYF
. | TRBJ1-5 | TRBV27 | . | TGTGCCAGCAGTTTATTCAGGGGTAGCAATCAGCCCCAGCATTTT | CASSLFRGSNQPQHF
. | TRBJ2-7 | TRBV5-1 | . | TGCGCCAGCAGCTTGTCACTACCATCCTACGAGCAGTACTTC | CASSLSLPSYEQYF
. | TRBJ1-3 | TRBV2 | . | TGTGCCAGCAACGGGTTCGCAGGAAACACCATATATTTT | CASNGFAGNTIYF
. | TRBJ1-2 | TRBV27 | few | TGTGCCAGCAGTTTACGGGGTACAGGGGGCTACACCTTC | CASSLRGTGGYTF
. | TRBJ2-1 | TRBV19 | . | TGTGCCAGTAGCCCGCCGGGAGCTCTGTACAATGAGCAGTTCTTC | CASSPPGALYNEQFF
. | TRBJ2-7 | TRBV4-1 | . | TGCGCCAGCAGCCAAGTCCCTGCACACTACGAGCAGTACTTC | CASSQVPAHYEQYF
. | TRBJ1-1 | TRBV6-1 | . | TGTGCCAGCAGTGAGCTGACAGGCGCCACTGAAGCTTTCTTT | CASSELTGATEAFF
TRBD1 | TRBJ2-5 | TRBV11-2 | . | TGTGCCAGCAGCTTAGATAGGGCCAGGGGGGAGACCCAGTACTTC | CASSLDRARGETQYF
TRBD1 | TRBJ1-4 | TRBV6-6 | once | TGTGCCAGCAGTTACGGGACAGGGACTAATGAAAAACTGTTTTTT | CASSYGTGTNEKLFF
. | TRBJ1-1 | TRBV5-1 | . | TGCGCCAGCAGCCCAAGGGTCGGGGGTATGAACACTGAAGCTTTCTTT | CASSPRVGGMNTEAFF
. | TRBJ1-2 | TRBV28 | . | TGTGCCAGCCAATCCCGGTCGGGCTACACCTTC | CASQSRSGYTF
. | TRBJ1-2 | TRBV9 | . | TGTGCCAGCAGCGCCCAAGCCGACGGGGGCTACACCTTC | CASSAQADGGYTF
. | TRBJ2-7 | TRBV12-5 | . | TGTGCTAGTGGTTTGCATGGCAGTTCCTACGAGCAGTACTTC | CASGLHGSSYEQYF
TRBD2 | TRBJ2-7 | TRBV5-1 | . | TGCGCCAGCAGCTCCCTAGGCGGGGGGCCGACCTACGAGCAGTACTTC | CASSSLGGGPTYEQYF
. | TRBJ1-2 | TRBV5-1 | . | TGCGCCAGCAGCCCACGGCTCGGGGGTTATGGCTACACCTTC | CASSPRLGGYGYTF
TRBD2 | TRBJ2-2 | TRBV7-2 | . | TGTGCCAGCAGCTGGAGCGGGGGGGCGAACACCGGGGAGCTGTTTTTT | CASSWSGGANTGELFF
TRBD2 | TRBJ2-1 | TRBV27 | . | TGTGCCAGCAGTTGGACTAGCGGGGCAGGACTTGGGTCCTACAATGAGCAGTTCTTC | CASSWTSGAGLGSYNEQFF
TRBD1 | TRBJ1-2 | TRBV27 | . | TGTGCCAGCAGCCTTACTACGGGACAGGGACGAGGCTATGGCTACACCTTC | CASSLTTGQGRGYGYTF
. | TRBJ1-3 | TRBV15 | . | TGTGCCACCAGCAGAGAGGCCCCGATCCCTGGAAACACCATATATTTT | CATSREAPIPGNTIYF
TRBD1 | TRBJ2-3 | TRBV2 | . | TGTGCCAGCTCAGGGGGATTAAATACGCAGTATTTT | CASSGGLNTQYF
. | TRBJ1-5 | TRBV2 | . | TGTGCCAGCAGCCTAGCAGTTCCTACCCCGAATCAGCCCCAGCATTTT | CASSLAVPTPNQPQHF
. | TRBJ2-1 | TRBV5-1 | . | TGCGCCAGCAGCTTGGACCCCTCGACTAGCAATGAGCAGTTCTTC | CASSLDPSTSNEQFF
TRBD2 | TRBJ2-2 | TRBV10-2 | once | TGCGCCAGCACGGCGTCGGGACTAGCGGACACCGGGGAGCTGTTTTTT | CASTASGLADTGELFF
TRBD2 | TRBJ2-1 | TRBV4-1 | once | TGCGCCAGCAGCCAGGGCTTAGCGGGGGGGCCGGGAAATGAGCAGTTCTTC | CASSQGLAGGPGNEQFF
TRBD2 | TRBJ2-1 | TRBV18 | . | TGTGCCAGCTCACCTCCCGGACTAGCGGGATTAGGGTCCTACAATGAGCAGTTCTTC | CASSPPGLAGLGSYNEQFF
. | TRBJ1-3 | TRBV13 | once | TGTGCCAGCAGCTATTTTTCATCTGGAAACACCATATATTTT | CASSYFSSGNTIYF